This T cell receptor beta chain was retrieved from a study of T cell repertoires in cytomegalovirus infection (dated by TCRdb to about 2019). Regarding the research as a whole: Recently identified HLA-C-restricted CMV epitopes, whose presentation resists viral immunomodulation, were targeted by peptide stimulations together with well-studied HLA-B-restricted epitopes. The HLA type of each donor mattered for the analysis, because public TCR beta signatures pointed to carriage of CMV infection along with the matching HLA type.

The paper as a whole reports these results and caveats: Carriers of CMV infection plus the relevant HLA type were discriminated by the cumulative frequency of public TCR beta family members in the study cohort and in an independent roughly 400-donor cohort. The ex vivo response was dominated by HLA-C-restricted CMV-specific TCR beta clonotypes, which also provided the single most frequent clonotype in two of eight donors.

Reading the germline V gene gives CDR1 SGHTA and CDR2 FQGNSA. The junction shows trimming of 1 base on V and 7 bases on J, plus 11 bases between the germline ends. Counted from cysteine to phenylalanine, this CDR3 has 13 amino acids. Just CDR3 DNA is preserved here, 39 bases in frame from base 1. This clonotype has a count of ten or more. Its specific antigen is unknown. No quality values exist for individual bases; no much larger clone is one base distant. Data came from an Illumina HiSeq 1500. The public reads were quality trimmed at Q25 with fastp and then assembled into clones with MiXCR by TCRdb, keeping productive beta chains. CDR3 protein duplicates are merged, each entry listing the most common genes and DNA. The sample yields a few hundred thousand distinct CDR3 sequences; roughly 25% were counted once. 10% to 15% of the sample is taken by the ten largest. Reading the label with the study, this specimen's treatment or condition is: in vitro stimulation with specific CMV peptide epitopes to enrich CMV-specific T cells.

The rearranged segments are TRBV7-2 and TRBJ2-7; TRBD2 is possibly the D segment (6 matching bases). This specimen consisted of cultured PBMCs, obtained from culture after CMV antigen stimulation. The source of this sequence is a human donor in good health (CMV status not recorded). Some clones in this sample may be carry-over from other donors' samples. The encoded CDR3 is CASSLGGVREQYF. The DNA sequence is TGTGCCAGCAGCTTAGGGGGGGTGAGGGAGCAGTACTTC.